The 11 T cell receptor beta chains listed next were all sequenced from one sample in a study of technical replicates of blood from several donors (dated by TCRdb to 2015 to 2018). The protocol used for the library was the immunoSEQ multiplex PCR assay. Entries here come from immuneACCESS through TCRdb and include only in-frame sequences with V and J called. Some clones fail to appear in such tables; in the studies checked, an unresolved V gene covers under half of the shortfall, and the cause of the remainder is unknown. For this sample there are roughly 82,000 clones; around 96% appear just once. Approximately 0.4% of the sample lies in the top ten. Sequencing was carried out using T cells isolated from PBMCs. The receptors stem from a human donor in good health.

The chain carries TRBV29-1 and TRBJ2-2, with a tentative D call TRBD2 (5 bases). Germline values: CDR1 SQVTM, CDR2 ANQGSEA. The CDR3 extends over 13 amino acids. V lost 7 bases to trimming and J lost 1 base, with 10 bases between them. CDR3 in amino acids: CSASGLNTGELFF. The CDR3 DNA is TGCAGCGCCTCGGGGTTGAACACCGGGGAGCTGTTTTTT.

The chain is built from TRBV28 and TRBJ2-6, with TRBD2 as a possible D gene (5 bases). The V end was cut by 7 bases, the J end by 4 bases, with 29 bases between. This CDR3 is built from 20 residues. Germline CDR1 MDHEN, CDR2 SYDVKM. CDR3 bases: TGTGCCAGCAATAATCTCCCCGTCCCGGGGTTAGTCCTCGGGGCCAACGTCCTGACTTTC. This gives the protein CASNNLPVPGLVLGANVLTF.

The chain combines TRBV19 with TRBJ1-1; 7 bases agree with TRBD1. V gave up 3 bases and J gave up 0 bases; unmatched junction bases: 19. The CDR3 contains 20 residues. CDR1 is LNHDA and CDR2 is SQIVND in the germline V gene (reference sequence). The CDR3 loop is CASSILLGSGQLALNTEAFF. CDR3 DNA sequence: TGTGCCAGTAGTATTTTGTTAGGGTCGGGACAGCTTGCGCTGAACACTGAAGCTTTCTTT.

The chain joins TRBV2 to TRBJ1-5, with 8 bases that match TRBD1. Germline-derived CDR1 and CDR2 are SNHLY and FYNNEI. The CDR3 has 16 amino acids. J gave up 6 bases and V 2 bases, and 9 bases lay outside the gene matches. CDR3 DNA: TGTGCCAGCAGTGAATTTCGACAGGGGATAAGTCAGCCCCAGCATTTT. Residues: CASSEFRQGISQPQHF.

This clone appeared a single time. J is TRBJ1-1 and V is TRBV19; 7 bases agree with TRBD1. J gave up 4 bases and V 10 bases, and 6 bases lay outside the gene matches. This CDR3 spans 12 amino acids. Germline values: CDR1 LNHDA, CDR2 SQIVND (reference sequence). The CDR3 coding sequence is TGTGCCACGACAGGGTATGGCACTGAAGCTTTCTTT. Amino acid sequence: CATTGYGTEAFF.

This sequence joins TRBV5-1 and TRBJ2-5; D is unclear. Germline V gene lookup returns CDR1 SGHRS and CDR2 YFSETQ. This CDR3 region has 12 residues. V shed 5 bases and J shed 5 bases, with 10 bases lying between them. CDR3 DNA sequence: TGCGCCAGCAGGACAAGTCGGGAGACCCAGTACTTC. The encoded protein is CASRTSRETQYF.

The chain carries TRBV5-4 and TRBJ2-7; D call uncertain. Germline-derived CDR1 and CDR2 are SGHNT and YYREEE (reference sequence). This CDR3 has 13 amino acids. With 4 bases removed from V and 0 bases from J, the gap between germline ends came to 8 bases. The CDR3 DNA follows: TGTGCCAGCAGCACAGATCCCTCCTACGAGCAGTACTTC. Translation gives CASSTDPSYEQYF.

CDR3 amino acids: CASTGGDYEQYF. The CDR3 DNA sequence: TGTGCCAGTACAGGGGGGGACTACGAGCAGTACTTC. The chain couples TRBV6-5 to TRBJ2-7; D perhaps matches TRBD1 (8 bases). CDR1 and CDR2 (germline): MNHEY, SVGAGI. V lost 9 bases and J lost 3, with 12 bases in between. The CDR3 runs 12 residues.

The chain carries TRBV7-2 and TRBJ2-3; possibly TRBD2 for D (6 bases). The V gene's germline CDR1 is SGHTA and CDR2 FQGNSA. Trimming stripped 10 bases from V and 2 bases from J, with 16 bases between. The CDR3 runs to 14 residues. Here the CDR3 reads CATHGTFFTDTQYF. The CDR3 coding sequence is TGTGCCACTCATGGGACTTTTTTCACAGATACGCAGTATTTT.

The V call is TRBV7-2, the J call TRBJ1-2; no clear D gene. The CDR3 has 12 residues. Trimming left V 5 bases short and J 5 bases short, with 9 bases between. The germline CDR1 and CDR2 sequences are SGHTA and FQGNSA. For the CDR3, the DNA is TGTGCCAGCAGCCCCGACACTTATGGCTACACCTTC. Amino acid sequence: CASSPDTYGYTF.

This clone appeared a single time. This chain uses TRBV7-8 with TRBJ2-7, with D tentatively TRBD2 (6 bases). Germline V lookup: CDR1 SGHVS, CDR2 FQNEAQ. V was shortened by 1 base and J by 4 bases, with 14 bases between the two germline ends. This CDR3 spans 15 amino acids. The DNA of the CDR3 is TGTGCCAGCAGCTTAGGTAGGGGAGGATTTTACGAGCAGTACTTC. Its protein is CASSLGRGGFYEQYF.